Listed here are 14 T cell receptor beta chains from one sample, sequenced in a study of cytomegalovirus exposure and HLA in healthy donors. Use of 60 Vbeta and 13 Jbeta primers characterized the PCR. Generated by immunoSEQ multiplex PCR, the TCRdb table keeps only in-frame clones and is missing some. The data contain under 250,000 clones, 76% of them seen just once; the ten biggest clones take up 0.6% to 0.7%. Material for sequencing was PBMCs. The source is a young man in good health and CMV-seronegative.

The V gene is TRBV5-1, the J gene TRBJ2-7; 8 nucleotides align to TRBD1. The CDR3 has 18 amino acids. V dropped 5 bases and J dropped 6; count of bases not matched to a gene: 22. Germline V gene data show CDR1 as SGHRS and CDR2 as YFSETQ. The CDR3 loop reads CASRRYGTGVGPHSEQYF. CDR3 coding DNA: TGCGCCAGCAGACGGTACGGGACAGGAGTAGGACCCCACTCCGAGCAGTACTTC.

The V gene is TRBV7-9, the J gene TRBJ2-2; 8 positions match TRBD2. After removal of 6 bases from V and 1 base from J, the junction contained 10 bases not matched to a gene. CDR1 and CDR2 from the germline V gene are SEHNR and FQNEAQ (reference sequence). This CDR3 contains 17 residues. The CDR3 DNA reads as TGTGCCAGCAGATTAACCGGGACTAGACGGAACACCGGGGAGCTGTTTTTT. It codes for CASRLTGTRRNTGELFF.

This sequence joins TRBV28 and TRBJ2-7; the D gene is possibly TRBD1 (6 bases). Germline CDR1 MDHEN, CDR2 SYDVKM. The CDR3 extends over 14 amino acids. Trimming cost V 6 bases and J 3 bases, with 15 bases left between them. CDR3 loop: CASSFLDRNYEQYF. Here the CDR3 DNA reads TGTGCCAGCAGCTTCCTCGACAGGAACTACGAGCAGTACTTC.

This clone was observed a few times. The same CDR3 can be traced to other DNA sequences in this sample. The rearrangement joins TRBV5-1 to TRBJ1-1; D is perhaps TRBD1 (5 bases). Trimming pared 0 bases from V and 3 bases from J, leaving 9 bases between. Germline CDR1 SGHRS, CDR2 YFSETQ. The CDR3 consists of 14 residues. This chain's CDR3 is CASSLAGGYTEAFF. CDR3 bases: TGCGCCAGCAGCTTGGCGGGGGGTTACACTGAAGCTTTCTTT.

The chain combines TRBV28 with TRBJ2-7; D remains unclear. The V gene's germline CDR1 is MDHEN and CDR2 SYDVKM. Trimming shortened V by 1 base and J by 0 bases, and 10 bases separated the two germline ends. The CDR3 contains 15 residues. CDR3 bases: TGTGCCAGCAGTTTATTCGGGTCGAGCTCCTACGAGCAGTACTTC. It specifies CASSLFGSSSYEQYF. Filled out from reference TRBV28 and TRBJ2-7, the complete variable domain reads DVKVTQSSRYLVKRTGEKVFLECVQDMDHENMFWYRQDPGLGLRLIYFSYDVKMKEKGDIPEGYSVSREKKERFSLILESASTNQTSMYLCASSLFGSSSYEQYFGPGTRLTVT.

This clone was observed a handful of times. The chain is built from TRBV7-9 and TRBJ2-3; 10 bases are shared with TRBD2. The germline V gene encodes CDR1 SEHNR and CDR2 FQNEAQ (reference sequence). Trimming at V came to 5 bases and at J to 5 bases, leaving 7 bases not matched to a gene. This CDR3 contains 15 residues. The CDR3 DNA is TGTGCCAGCAGCCCAGCGGGAGGGCCATTAGATACGCAGTATTTT. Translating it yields CASSPAGGPLDTQYF.

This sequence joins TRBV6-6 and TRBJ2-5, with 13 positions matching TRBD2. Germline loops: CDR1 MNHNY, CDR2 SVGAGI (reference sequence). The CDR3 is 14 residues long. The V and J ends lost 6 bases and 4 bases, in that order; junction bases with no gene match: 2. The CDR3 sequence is CASSRLAGGETQYF. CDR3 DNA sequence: TGTGCCAGCAGCCGACTAGCGGGAGGAGAGACCCAGTACTTC.

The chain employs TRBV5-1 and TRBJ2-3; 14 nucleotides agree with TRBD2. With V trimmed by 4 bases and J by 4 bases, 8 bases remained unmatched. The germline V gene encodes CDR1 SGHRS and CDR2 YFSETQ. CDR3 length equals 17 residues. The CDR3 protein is CASSPEGLAGEADTQYF. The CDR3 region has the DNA TGCGCCAGCAGCCCGGAGGGACTAGCGGGAGAGGCAGATACGCAGTATTTT.

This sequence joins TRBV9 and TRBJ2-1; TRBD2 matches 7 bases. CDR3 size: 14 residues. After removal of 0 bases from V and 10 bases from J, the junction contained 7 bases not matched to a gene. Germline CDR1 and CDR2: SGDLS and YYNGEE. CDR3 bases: TGTGCCAGCAGCGTAGAGGGACTAAGTTGGGAGCAGTTCTTC. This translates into CASSVEGLSWEQFF.

CDR3 in DNA: TGTGCCAGCAGCCCACCAAGTCTAGCGGTCACAGATACGCAGTATTTT. It yields the protein CASSPPSLAVTDTQYF. The chain has TRBV7-9 and TRBJ2-3, with 7 bases identical to TRBD2. The V gene end was trimmed by 5 bases and the J gene end by 2 bases; junction bases not matched to a gene: 10. The CDR3 covers 16 residues. CDR1 is SEHNR and CDR2 is FQNEAQ in the germline V gene (reference sequence).

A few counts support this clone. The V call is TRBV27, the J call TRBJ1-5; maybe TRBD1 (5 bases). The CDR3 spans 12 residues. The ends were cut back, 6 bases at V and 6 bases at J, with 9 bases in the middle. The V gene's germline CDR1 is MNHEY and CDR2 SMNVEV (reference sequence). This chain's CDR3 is CASSREGQPQHF. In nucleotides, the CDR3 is TGTGCCAGCAGCAGGGAGGGTCAGCCCCAGCATTTT.

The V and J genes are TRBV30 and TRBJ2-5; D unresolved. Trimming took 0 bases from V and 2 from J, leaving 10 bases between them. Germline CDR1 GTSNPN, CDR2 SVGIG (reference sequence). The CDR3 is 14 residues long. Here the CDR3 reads CAWSVLSRQETQYF. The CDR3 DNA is TGTGCCTGGAGTGTATTAAGCAGGCAAGAGACCCAGTACTTC.

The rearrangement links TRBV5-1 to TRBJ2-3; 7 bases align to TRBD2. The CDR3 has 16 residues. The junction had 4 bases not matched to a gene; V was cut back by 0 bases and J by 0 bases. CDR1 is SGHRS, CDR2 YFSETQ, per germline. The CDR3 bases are TGCGCCAGCAGCTTGGGCGGGACTACTAGCACAGATACGCAGTATTTT. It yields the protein CASSLGGTTSTDTQYF.

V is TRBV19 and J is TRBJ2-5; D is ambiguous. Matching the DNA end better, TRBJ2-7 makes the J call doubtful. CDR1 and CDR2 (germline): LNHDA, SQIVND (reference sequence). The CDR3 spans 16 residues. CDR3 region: CASSIAHNTKFYEQYF. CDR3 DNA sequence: TGTGCCAGTAGTATTGCCCATAACACTAAATTCTACGAGCAGTACTTC.